This TCR beta chain originates from a study of beta chain features in type 1 diabetes. The study, taken as a whole, reports: High-TCR-expressing cells could be over-represented by cDNA sequencing. Type 1 diabetes patients showed a moderate but significant shortening of TCRB CDR3s in all four CD4+ subsets. The VDJ junctions of type 1 diabetes patients carried fewer insertions and more deletions.

Investigators reverse transcribed all isolated RNA, so they sequenced expressed TCRB transcripts. Assay used: immunoSEQ multiplex PCR; TCRdb lists only in-frame clones, some missing. Of 85,000 to 110,000 clones listed, around 30% are singletons. Turning to this clone: As yet, its antigen is unknown.

V lost 5 bases to trimming and J lost 4 bases, with 11 bases between them. The CDR3 contains 13 residues. Germline CDR1 and CDR2: SGHAT and FQNNGV. This sequence originates from a woman in her late teens or twenties with type 1 diabetes. The sample comprised central memory CD4+ T cells from blood. This chain joins TRBV11-2 and TRBJ1-1; a weak D match, TRBD1 (5 bases). The CDR3 is CASSRQGSTEAFF. DNA of the CDR3: TGTGCCAGCAGCCGCCAGGGTTCCACTGAAGCTTTCTTT.